The T cell receptor (beta chain) described here comes from a study of blood T cell repertoires in COVID-19. Germline CDR1 reads SGHRS; CDR2 reads YFSETQ. V shed 0 bases and J shed 0 bases, with 16 bases lying between them. The CDR3 sequence is 19 residues long. This clone has only one observation. As originally analysed: Reference gene primer amplification gave estimated nucleated cell counts. Generated by immunoSEQ multiplex PCR, the TCRdb table keeps only in-frame clones and is missing some. V, J and clone size are those of that table, while D and trimming were read from the DNA. This sample has 190,000 or so clones, with about three quarters found just once.

The V and J genes are TRBV5-1 and TRBJ2-6, with D maybe TRBD1 (6 bases). Specimen: peripheral blood. The receptor was isolated from a woman aged 80 or over with COVID-19, enrolled during active disease. CDR3: CASSLDPGQSFSGANVLTF. As DNA, the CDR3 is TGCGCCAGCAGCTTGGACCCGGGACAATCTTTCTCTGGGGCCAACGTCCTGACTTTC.